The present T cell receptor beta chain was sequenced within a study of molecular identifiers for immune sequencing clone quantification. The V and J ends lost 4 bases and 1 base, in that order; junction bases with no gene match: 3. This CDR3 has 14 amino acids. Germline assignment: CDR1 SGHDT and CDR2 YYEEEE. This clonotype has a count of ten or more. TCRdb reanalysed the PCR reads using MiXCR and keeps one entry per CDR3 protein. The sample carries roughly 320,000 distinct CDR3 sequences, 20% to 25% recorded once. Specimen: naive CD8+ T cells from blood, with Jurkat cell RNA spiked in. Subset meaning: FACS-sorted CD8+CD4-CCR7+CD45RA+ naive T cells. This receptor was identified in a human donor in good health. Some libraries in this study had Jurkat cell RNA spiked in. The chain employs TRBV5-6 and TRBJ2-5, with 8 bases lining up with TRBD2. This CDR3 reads CASSGTSSQETQYF. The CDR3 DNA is TGTGCCAGCAGCGGGACTAGTTCCCAAGAGACCCAGTACTTC. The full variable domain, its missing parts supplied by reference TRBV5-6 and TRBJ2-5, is DAGVTQSPTHLIKTRGQQVTLRCSPKSGHDTVSWYQQALGQGPQFIFQYYEEEERQRGNFPDRFSGHQFPNYSSELNVNALLLGDSALYLCASSGTSSQETQYFGPGTRLLVL.